One and the same sample provided the 8 T cell receptor beta chains below, sequenced in a study of monozygotic twins with inflammatory bowel disease. Reprocessing the 5' RACE reads, TCRdb reports a single entry for every CDR3 protein and omits DNA. The sample data list a few hundred thousand distinct CDR3 sequences. The sample comprised blood. The receptors derive from a human donor with ulcerative colitis or Crohn's disease, or a healthy co-twin of an affected twin (not recorded which).

The chain links TRBV4-3 to TRBJ2-6; checking the TCRdb D call of TRBD1 is not possible without DNA. The CDR3 consists of 18 residues. In germline, CDR1 is LGHNA, CDR2 YSLEER. CDR3: CASSQDMTGGSGANVLTF.

J is TRBJ2-5 and V is TRBV5-1; TCRdb designates TRBD1, a call that cannot be tested without DNA. CDR1 is SGHRS and CDR2 is YFSETQ in the germline V gene. This CDR3 has 14 amino acids. CDR3 sequence reads: CASSSGGEQETQYF.

This chain links TRBV20-1 with TRBJ2-7. This CDR3 is built from 13 residues. Germline-derived CDR1 and CDR2 are DFQATT and SNEGSKA (reference sequence). CDR3 sequence: CSAPAGDFYEQYF.

The chain links TRBV6-2 or TRBV6-3 to TRBJ1-2; the TRBD1 assignment by TCRdb is unverifiable without DNA. CDR1 MNHEY and CDR2 SVGEGT come from the germline V gene. This CDR3 is 14 amino acids long. CDR3 loop: CASSYGRDNYGYTF.

CDR3 loop: CASSPGQSEGEKLFF. This sequence joins TRBV13 and TRBJ1-4. CDR1 PRHDT and CDR2 FYEKMQ come from the germline V gene (reference sequence). The CDR3 covers 15 residues.

The V call is TRBV20-1, the J call TRBJ2-1; as DNA is missing, the TRBD2 call by TCRdb cannot be tested. This CDR3 is 16 amino acids long. Germline assignment: CDR1 DFQATT and CDR2 SNEGSKA (reference sequence). CDR3 in amino acids: CSATGLAGQVRDEQFF.

This chain links TRBV20-1 with TRBJ2-7; absent DNA, TCRdb's TRBD1 call cannot be checked. The germline V gene encodes CDR1 DFQATT and CDR2 SNEGSKA (reference sequence). The CDR3 is 13 amino acids. The CDR3 sequence: CSARARPEGGQYF.

The J gene is TRBJ2-1, the V gene TRBV20-1; the TCRdb D gene call, TRBD2, has no DNA to confirm it. This CDR3 spans 14 amino acids. Germline lookup yields CDR1 DFQATT and CDR2 SNEGSKA (reference sequence). The CDR3 reads CSAPGSGGVDEQFF.